This record covers a single T cell receptor beta chain. This sample was included in a study of blood T cell repertoires in COVID-19. The overall study: Sources were T cells, B-cell-depleted T cells, or PBMCs; the material itself was cDNA or gDNA.

Authors' methods: Reference gene primer amplification gave nucleated cell count estimates. The repertoire was sequenced with immunoSEQ multiplex PCR; TCRdb's copy has only in-frame clones and lacks some. The V and J calls and clone size come from that table; D and trimming were worked out from the DNA. This sample has 110,000 or so clones; around 85% occur once, and the top ten carry about 13%. The CDR3 runs to 14 residues. Deletions cut 9 bases from V and 7 bases from J, with 19 bases between. Germline V gene sequence: CDR1 LGHNT, CDR2 FRNRAP. The sequenced sample was peripheral blood. The rearrangement joins TRBV12-5 to TRBJ2-1; tentatively, D is TRBD2 (5 bases). The receptor's source is a human donor in a cohort sampled during active COVID-19. The CDR3 nucleotides read TGTGCTAGACCCCGGGAAAGTTACACTAATGAGCAGTTCTTC. Residues: CARPRESYTNEQFF.